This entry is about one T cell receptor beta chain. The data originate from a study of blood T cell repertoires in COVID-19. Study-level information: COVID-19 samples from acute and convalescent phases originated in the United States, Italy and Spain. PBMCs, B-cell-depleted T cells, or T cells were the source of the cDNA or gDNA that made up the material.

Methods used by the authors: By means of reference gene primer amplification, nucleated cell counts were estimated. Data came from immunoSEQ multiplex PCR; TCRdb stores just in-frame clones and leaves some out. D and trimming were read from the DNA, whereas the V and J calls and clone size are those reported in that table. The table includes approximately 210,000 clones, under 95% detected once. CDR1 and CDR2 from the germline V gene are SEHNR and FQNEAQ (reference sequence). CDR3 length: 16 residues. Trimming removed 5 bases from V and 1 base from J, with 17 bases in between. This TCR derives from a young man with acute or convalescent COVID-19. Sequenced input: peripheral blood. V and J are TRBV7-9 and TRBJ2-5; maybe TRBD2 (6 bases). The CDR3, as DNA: TGTGCCAGCAGCGCGATGAATTTGCGGGGCCAAGAGACCCAGTACTTC. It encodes CASSAMNLRGQETQYF.